This record concerns one T cell receptor beta chain sequence. Its antigen is not known. This record belongs to a study of T cell repertoires in cytomegalovirus infection. At the level of the study: HLA-B-restricted CMV epitopes that are well studied, plus recently identified HLA-C-restricted ones, were used by the study. Both a matching HLA type and CMV infection were indicated by public TCR beta signatures.

TCRdb reprocessed the reads via MiXCR and lists one record per CDR3 protein. Seen here are roughly 69,000 distinct CDR3 sequences, under 30% observed once, and the top ten hold 50% to 65%. Study-level results: Public TCR beta family frequency separated CMV-and-HLA carriers, including in an independent cohort. CMV-specific TCR beta clonotypes restricted by HLA-C were the ones dominating the ex vivo response.

CDR1 LNHNV and CDR2 YYDKDF come from the germline V gene (reference sequence). The CDR3 runs to 14 residues. Trimming took off 1 base at V and 0 bases at J, with 5 bases between the two ends. The receptor was isolated from a human donor in good health (CMV status not recorded). Some clones in this sample may be carry-over from other donors' samples. Sequencing used CD8+ T cells from cultured PBMCs, obtained from culture after CMV antigen stimulation. V is TRBV15 and J is TRBJ2-3; D unclear. CDR3: CATSRGASTDTQYF. The DNA for the CDR3 is TGTGCCACCAGCAGAGGGGCTAGCACAGATACGCAGTATTTT. Full variable domain (outside the CDR3, taken from reference TRBV15 and TRBJ2-3): DAMVIQNPRYQVTQFGKPVTLSCSQTLNHNVMYWYQQKSSQAPKLLFHYYDKDFNNEADTPDNFQSRRPNTSFCFLDIRSPGLGDTAMYLCATSRGASTDTQYFGPGTRLTVL.